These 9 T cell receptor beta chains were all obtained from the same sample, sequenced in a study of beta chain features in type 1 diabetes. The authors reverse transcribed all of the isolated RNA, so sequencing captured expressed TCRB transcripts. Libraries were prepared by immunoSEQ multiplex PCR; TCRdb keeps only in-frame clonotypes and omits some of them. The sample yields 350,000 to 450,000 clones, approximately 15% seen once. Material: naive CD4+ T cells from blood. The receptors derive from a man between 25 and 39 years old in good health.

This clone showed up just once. CDR3 nucleotide sequence: TGTGCCTGGATGTTCCAGAACACTGAAGCTTTCTTT. Amino acids: CAWMFQNTEAFF. This chain links TRBV30 with TRBJ1-1, with D hard to call. The CDR3 length is 12 residues. V dropped 4 bases and J dropped 1 base, with 7 bases sitting between them. The germline V gene has CDR1 GTSNPN and CDR2 SVGIG (reference sequence).

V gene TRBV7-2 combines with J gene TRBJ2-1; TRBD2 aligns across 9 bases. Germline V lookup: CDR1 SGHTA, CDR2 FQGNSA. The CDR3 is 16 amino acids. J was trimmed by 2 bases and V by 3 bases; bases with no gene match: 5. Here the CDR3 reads CASSFVSGRTYNEQFF. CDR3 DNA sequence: TGTGCCAGCAGCTTCGTGAGCGGGAGGACCTACAATGAGCAGTTCTTC.

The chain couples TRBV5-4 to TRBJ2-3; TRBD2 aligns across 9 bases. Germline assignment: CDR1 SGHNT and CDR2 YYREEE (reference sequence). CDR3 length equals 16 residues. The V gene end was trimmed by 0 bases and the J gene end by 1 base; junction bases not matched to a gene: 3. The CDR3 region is CASSLERLAGTDTQYF. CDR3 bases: TGTGCCAGCAGCTTGGAACGACTAGCGGGCACAGATACGCAGTATTTT.

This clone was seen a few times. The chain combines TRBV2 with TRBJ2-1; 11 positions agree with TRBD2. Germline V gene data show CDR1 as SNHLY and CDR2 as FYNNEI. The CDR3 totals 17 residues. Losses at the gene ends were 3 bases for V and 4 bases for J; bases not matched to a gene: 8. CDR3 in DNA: TGTGCCAGCAGTGACCACCGACTAGCGGGAATATACAATGAGCAGTTCTTC. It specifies CASSDHRLAGIYNEQFF.

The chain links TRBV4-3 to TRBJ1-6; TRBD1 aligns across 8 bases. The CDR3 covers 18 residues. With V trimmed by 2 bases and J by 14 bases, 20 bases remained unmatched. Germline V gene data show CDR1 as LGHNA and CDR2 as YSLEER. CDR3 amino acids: CASSQFSGQETNRRTLHF. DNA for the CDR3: TGCGCCAGCAGCCAATTCTCGGGACAGGAGACGAACCGACGGACCCTCCACTTT.

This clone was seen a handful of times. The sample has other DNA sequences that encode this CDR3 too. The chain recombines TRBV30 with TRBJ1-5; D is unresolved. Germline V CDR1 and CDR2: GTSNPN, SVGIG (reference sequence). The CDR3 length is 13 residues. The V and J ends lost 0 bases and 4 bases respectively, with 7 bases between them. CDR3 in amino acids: CAWSVYGNQPQHF. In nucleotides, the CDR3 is TGTGCCTGGAGTGTATATGGGAATCAGCCCCAGCATTTT.

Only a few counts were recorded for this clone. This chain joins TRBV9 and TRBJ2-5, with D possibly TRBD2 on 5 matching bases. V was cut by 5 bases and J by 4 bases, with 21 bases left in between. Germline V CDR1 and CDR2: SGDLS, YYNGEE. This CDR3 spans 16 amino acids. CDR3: CASSPDGNPGLETQYF. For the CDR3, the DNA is TGTGCCAGCAGTCCGGACGGGAACCCGGGTTTAGAGACCCAGTACTTC.

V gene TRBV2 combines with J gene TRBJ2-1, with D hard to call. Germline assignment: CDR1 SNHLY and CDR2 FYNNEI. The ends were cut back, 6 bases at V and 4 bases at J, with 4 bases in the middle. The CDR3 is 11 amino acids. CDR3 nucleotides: TGTGCCAGCAGGGTATACAATGAGCAGTTCTTC. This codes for CASRVYNEQFF.

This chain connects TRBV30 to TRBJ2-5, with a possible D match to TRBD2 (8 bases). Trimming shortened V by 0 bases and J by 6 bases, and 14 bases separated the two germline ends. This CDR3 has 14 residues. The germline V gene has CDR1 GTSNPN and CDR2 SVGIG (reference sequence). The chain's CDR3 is CAWSVQGTSKTQYF. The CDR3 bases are TGTGCCTGGAGTGTACAGGGGACTAGTAAGACCCAGTACTTC. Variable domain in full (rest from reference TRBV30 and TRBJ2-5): SQTIHQWPATLVQPVGSPLSLECTVEGTSNPNLYWYRQAAGRGLQLLFYSVGIGQISSEVPQNLSASRPQDRQFILSSKKLLLSDSGFYLCAWSVQGTSKTQYFGPGTRLLVL.